What follows are 6 T cell receptor beta chains derived from one specimen sequenced in a study of blood T cell repertoires in COVID-19. Measured with immunoSEQ multiplex PCR; TCRdb has only the in-frame clones, and not every one. The table includes roughly 240,000 clones, approximately 82% detected once. The source material was peripheral blood. These receptors were obtained from a woman of 80 years or more with acute or convalescent COVID-19.

J is TRBJ2-7 and V is TRBV5-4; the match to TRBD1 covers 9 bases. Germline loops: CDR1 SGHNT, CDR2 YYREEE (reference sequence). The CDR3 contains 14 residues. V lost 5 bases and J lost 5; bases outside the gene matches: 8. The chain's CDR3 is CASSFGQGFDEQYF. Here the CDR3 DNA reads TGTGCCAGCAGTTTCGGACAGGGGTTCGACGAGCAGTACTTC.

The J gene is TRBJ2-1, the V gene TRBV7-9; 8 bases fit TRBD2. The CDR3 is 17 amino acids. The junction had 13 bases not matched to a gene; V was cut back by 1 base and J by 8 bases. Germline loops: CDR1 SEHNR, CDR2 FQNEAQ (reference sequence). CDR3 in DNA: TGTGCCAGCAGCTTAGTAGGGACTAAAGCGGGAGTTGATGAGCAGTTCTTC. Its translation: CASSLVGTKAGVDEQFF.

This clone was recorded only once. The V and J genes are TRBV5-4 and TRBJ2-1; maybe TRBD1 (6 bases). Trimming pared 1 base from V and 10 bases from J, leaving 9 bases between. The CDR3 consists of 12 residues. Germline V gene lookup returns CDR1 SGHNT and CDR2 YYREEE (reference sequence). The CDR3 bases are TGTGCCAGCAGCTTGTTCGGACAGGAGCAGTTCTTC. As protein: CASSLFGQEQFF.

This chain joins TRBV11-2 and TRBJ2-3, with TRBD1 matching 8 bases. Trimming took 3 bases from V and 1 from J; bases not matched to a gene: 0. CDR1 is SGHAT, CDR2 FQNNGV, per germline. The CDR3 has 14 amino acids. Written as DNA, the CDR3 is TGTGCCAGCAGCTTGACAGGGGGCACAGATACGCAGTATTTT. It yields the protein CASSLTGGTDTQYF.

About this clone: Additional DNA sequences in this sample encode the identical CDR3. CDR3 in amino acids: CAWSVGQNNQPQHF. CDR3 coding DNA: TGTGCCTGGAGTGTAGGACAGAACAATCAGCCCCAGCATTTT. The chain recombines TRBV30 with TRBJ1-5; TRBD1 might be the D (6 bases). Trimming removed 0 bases at V and 3 bases at J, with 9 bases between. Germline CDR1 GTSNPN, CDR2 SVGIG (reference sequence). The CDR3 contains 14 residues.

V gene TRBV5-1 combines with J gene TRBJ2-3, with D maybe TRBD2 (5 bases). Germline V lookup: CDR1 SGHRS, CDR2 YFSETQ. With 0 bases removed from V and 2 bases from J, the gap between germline ends came to 10 bases. CDR3 length: 15 amino acids. The DNA of the CDR3 is TGCGCCAGCAGCTTGGCCGGACTTAACACAGATACGCAGTATTTT. This sequence encodes CASSLAGLNTDTQYF.